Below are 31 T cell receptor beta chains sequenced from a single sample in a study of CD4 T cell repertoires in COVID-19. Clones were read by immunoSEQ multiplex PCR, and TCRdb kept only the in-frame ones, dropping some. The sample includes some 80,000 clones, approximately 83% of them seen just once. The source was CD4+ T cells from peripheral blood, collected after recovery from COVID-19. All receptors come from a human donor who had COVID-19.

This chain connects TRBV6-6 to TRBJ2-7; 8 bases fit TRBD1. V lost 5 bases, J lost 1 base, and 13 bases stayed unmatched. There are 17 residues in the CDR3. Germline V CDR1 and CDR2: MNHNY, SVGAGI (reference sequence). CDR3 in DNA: TGTGCCAGCAGTCGAGTCAGGGGGCCTTCGAATTCCTACGAGCAGTACTTC. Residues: CASSRVRGPSNSYEQYF.

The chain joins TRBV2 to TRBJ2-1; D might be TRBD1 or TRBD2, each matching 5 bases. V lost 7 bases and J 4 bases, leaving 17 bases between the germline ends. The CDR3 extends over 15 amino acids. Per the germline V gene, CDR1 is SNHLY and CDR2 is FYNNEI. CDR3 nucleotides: TGTGCCAGCATTTATGACCCCGGGGCTTACAATGAGCAGTTCTTC. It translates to CASIYDPGAYNEQFF.

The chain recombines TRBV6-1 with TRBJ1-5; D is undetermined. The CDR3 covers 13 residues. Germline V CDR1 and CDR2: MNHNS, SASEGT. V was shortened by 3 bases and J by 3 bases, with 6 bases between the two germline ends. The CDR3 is CASSDRTNQPQHF. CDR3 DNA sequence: TGTGCCAGCAGTGACAGGACCAATCAGCCCCAGCATTTT.

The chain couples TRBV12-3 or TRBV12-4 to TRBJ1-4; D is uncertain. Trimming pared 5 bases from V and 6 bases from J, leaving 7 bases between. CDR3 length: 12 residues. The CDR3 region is CASSPKHEKLFF. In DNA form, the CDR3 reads TGTGCCAGCAGTCCCAAACATGAAAAACTGTTTTTT.

The CDR3 is CASSPSTDTQYF. For the CDR3, the DNA is TGTGCCAGTAGTCCCTCCACAGATACGCAGTATTTT. This chain joins TRBV19 and TRBJ2-3, with no clear D. Germline V CDR1 and CDR2: LNHDA, SQIVND (reference sequence). The V end lost 5 bases, the J end lost 2 bases, and 5 bases lay between the germline ends. The CDR3 is made up of 12 amino acids. The full variable domain, in which reference TRBV19 and TRBJ2-3 provide the parts outside the CDR3, is DGGITQSPKYLFRKEGQNVTLSCEQNLNHDAMYWYRQDPGQGLRLIYYSQIVNDFQKGDIAEGYSVSREKKESFPLTVTSAQKNPTAFYLCASSPSTDTQYFGPGTRLTVL.

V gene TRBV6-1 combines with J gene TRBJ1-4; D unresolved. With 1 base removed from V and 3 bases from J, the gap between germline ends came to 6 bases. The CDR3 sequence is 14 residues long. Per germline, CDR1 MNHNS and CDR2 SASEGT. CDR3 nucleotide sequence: TGTGCCAGCAGTGAAGGGCAGCCTAATGAAAAACTGTTTTTT. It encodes CASSEGQPNEKLFF.

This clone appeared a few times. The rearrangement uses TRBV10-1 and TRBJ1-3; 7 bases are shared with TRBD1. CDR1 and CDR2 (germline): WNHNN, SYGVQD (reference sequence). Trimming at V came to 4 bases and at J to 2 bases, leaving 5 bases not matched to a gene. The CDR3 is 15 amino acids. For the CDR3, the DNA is TGCGCCAGCAGTGGAGGACAGGAGCCTGGAAACACCATATATTTT. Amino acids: CASSGGQEPGNTIYF.

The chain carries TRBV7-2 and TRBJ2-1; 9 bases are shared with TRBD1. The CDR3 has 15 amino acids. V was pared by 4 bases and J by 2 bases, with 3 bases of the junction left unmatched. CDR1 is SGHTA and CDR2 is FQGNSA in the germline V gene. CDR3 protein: CASSSNRGPYNEQFF. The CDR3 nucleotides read TGTGCCAGCAGCTCAAACAGGGGGCCCTACAATGAGCAGTTCTTC.

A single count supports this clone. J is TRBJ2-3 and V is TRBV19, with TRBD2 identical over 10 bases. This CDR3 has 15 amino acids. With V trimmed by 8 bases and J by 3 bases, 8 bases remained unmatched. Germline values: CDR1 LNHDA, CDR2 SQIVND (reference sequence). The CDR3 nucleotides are TGTGCCAGTTCGACGACTAGCGGGTTTACAGATACGCAGTATTTT. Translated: CASSTTSGFTDTQYF.

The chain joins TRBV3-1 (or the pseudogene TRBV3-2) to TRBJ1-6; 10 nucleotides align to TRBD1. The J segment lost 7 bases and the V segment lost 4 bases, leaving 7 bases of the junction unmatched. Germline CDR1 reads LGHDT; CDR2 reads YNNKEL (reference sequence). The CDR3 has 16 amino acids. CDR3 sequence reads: CASSRRTGGKNSPLHF. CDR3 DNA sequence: TGTGCCAGCAGCCGACGGACAGGGGGGAAAAATTCACCCCTCCACTTT.

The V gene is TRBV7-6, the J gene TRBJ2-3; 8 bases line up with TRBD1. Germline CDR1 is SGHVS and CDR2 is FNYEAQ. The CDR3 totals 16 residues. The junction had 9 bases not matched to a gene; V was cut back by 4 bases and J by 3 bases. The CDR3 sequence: CASSSAGQGFTDTQYF. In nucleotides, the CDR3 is TGTGCCAGCAGCTCGGCCGGACAGGGATTTACAGATACGCAGTATTTT.

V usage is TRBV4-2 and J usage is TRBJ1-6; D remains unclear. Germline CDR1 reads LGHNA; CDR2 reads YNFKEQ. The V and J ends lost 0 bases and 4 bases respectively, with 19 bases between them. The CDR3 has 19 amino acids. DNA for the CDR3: TGTGCCAGCAGCCAAGATGACGGATTACGTGGGGTTTATAATTCACCCCTCCACTTT. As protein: CASSQDDGLRGVYNSPLHF.

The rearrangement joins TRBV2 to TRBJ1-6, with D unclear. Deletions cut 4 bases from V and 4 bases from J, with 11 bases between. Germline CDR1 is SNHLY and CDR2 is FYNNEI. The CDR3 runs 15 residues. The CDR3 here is CASSGGPGYNSPLHF. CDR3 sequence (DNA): TGTGCCAGCAGTGGTGGCCCTGGGTATAATTCACCCCTCCACTTT.

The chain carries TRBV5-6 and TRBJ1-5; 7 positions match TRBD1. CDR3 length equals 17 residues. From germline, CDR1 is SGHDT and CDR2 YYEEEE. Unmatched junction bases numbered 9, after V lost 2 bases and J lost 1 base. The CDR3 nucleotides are TGTGCCAGCAGCTTCTGGACAGGAGTGTTCAGCAATCAGCCCCAGCATTTT. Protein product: CASSFWTGVFSNQPQHF.

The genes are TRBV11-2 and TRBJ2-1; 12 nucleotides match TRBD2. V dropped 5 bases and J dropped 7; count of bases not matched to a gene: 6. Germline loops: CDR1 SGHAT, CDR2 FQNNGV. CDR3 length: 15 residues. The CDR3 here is CASSPIGLAGNEQFF. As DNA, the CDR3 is TGTGCCAGCAGCCCCATAGGACTAGCGGGGAATGAGCAGTTCTTC.

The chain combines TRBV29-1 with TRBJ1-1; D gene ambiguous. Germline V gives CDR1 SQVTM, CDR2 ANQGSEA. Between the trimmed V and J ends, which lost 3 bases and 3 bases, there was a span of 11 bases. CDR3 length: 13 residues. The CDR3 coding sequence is TGCAGCGTTGACGGTCTCGGAGACACTGAAGCTTTCTTT. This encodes CSVDGLGDTEAFF.

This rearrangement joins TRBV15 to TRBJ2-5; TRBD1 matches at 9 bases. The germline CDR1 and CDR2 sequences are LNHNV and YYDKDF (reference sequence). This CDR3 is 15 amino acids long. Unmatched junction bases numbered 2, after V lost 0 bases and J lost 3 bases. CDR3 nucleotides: TGTGCCACCAGCAGAGAGGGACAGGGAGAAGAGACCCAGTACTTC. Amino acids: CATSREGQGEETQYF. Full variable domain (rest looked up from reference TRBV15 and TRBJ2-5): DAMVIQNPRYQVTQFGKPVTLSCSQTLNHNVMYWYQQKSSQAPKLLFHYYDKDFNNEADTPDNFQSRRPNTSFCFLDIRSPGLGDTAMYLCATSREGQGEETQYFGPGTRLLVL.

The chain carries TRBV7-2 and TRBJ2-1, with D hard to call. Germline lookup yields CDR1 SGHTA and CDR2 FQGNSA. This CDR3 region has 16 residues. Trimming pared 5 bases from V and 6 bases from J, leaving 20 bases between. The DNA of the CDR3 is TGTGCCAGCAGCGTCCAATCAGGCTTCCCAAGCAATGAGCAGTTCTTC. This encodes CASSVQSGFPSNEQFF.

The CDR3 loop is CASSYGQGPSYEQYF. Here the CDR3 DNA reads TGTGCCAGCAGTTACGGGCAGGGACCCTCCTACGAGCAGTACTTC. The chain recombines TRBV6-5 with TRBJ2-7; the D call may be TRBD1 or TRBD2 (5 bases each). Germline V lookup: CDR1 MNHEY, CDR2 SVGAGI. The V and J ends lost 2 bases and 0 bases respectively, with 11 bases between them. The CDR3 sequence is 15 residues long.

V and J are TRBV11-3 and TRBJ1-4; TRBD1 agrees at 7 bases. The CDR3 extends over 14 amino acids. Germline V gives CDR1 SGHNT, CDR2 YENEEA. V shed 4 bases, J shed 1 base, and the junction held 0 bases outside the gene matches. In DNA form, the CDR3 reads TGTGCCAGCAGCTCAGGGGGAACTAATGAAAAACTGTTTTTT. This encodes CASSSGGTNEKLFF. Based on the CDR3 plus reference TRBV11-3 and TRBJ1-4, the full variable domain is EAGVVQSPRYKIIEKKQPVAFWCNPISGHNTLYWYLQNLGQGPELLIRYENEEAVDDSQLPKDRFSAERLKGVDSTLKIQPAELGDSAVYLCASSSGGTNEKLFFGSGTQLSVL.

The DNA of the CDR3 is TGTGCCAGCAGCCCGACTAGCGTTCGAAATACGCAGTATTTT. Its protein product is CASSPTSVRNTQYF. This chain connects TRBV3-1 (or the pseudogene TRBV3-2) to TRBJ2-3, with TRBD2 identical over 8 bases. V lost 4 bases to trimming and J lost 7 bases; unmatched junction nucleotides: 7. The CDR3 is 14 residues long. CDR1 is LGHDT and CDR2 is YNNKEL in the germline V gene (reference sequence).

The CDR3: CASSLGIGGSGNTIYF. Here the CDR3 DNA reads TGTGCCAGCAGTTTAGGTATAGGGGGCTCTGGAAACACCATATATTTT. The rearrangement uses TRBV28 and TRBJ1-3; D might be TRBD1 (6 bases). The CDR3 contains 16 residues. The germline V gene has CDR1 MDHEN and CDR2 SYDVKM. V was trimmed by 2 bases and J by 0 bases, leaving 11 bases between them.

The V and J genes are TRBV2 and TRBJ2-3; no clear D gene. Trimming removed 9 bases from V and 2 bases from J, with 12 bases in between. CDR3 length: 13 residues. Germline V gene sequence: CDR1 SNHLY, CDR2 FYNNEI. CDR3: CASKVTNTDTQYF. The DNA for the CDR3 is TGTGCCAGTAAAGTCACAAACACAGATACGCAGTATTTT.

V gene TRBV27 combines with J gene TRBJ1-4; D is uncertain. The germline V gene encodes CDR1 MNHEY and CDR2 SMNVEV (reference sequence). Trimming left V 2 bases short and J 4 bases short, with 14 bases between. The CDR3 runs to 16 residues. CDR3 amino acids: CASSLRVPDRNEKLFF. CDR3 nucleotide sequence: TGTGCCAGCAGTTTACGGGTTCCAGACCGTAATGAAAAACTGTTTTTT.

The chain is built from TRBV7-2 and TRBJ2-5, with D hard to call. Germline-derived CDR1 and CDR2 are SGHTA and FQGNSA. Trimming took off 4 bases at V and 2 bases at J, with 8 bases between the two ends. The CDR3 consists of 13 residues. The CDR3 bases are TGTGCCAGCAGCTCAGACCCGCAAGAGACCCAGTACTTC. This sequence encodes CASSSDPQETQYF.

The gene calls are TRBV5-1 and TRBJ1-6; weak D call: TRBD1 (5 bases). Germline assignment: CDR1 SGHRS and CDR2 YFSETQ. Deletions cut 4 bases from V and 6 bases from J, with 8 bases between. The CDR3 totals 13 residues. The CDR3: CASSTDSNSPLHF. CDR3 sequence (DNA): TGCGCCAGCAGCACCGACAGTAATTCACCCCTCCACTTT.

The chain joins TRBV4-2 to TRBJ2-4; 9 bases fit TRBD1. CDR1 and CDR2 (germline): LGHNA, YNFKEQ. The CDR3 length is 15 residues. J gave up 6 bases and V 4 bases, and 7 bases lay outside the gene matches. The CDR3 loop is CASSRNTGGINIQYF. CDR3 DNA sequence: TGTGCCAGCAGCCGGAACACAGGGGGCATAAACATTCAGTACTTC.

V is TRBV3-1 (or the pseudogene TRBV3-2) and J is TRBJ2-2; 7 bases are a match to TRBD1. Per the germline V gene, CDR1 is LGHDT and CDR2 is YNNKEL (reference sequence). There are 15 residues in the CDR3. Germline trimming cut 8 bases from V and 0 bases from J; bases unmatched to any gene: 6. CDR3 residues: CASRLTGTNTGELFF. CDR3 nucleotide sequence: TGTGCCAGCCGGCTGACAGGGACGAACACCGGGGAGCTGTTTTTT.

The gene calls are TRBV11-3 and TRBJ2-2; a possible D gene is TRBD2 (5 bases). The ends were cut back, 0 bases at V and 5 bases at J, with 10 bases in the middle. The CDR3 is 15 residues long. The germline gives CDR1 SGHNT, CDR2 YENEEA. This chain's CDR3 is CASSLDWRRTGELFF. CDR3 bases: TGTGCCAGCAGCTTAGATTGGAGGAGAACCGGGGAGCTGTTTTTT. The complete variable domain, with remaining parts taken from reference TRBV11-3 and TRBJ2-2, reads EAGVVQSPRYKIIEKKQPVAFWCNPISGHNTLYWYLQNLGQGPELLIRYENEEAVDDSQLPKDRFSAERLKGVDSTLKIQPAELGDSAVYLCASSLDWRRTGELFFGEGSRLTVL.

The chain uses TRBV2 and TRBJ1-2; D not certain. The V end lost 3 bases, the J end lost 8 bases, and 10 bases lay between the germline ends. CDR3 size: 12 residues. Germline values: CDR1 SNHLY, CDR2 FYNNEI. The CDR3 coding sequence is TGTGCCAGCAGTGAGATTCCGGGGGGCTACACCTTC. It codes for CASSEIPGGYTF.

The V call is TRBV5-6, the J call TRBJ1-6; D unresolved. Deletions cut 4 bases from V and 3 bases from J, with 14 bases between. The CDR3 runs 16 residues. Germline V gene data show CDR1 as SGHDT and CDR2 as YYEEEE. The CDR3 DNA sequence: TGTGCCAGCAGCCCCGAGGCCGGCGACTATAATTCACCCCTCCACTTT. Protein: CASSPEAGDYNSPLHF.